In its sample, the clone carrying this T cell receptor beta chain was seen once. The assay was immunoSEQ multiplex PCR, and TCRdb's table has in-frame clones only and misses some. This table holds about 65,000 clones, 86% found once. Per germline, CDR1 SGHAT and CDR2 FQNNGV. The CDR3 loop spans 15 amino acids. Unmatched junction bases numbered 0, after V lost 3 bases and J lost 0 bases. As for time point: after dendritic cell vaccination, including at tumor progression/relapse. The sample is drawn from a study of glioma-infiltrating T cells after dendritic cell vaccination. This rearrangement joins TRBV11-2 to TRBJ1-4, with 8 bases fitting TRBD1. The material was blood, obtained after dendritic cell vaccination. This TCR was recovered from a human donor with glioblastoma. Here the CDR3 DNA reads TGTGCCAGCAGCTTGACAGGGGCAACTAATGAAAAACTGTTTTTT. This codes for CASSLTGATNEKLFF.